Listed below are T cell receptor beta chains from one sample, sequenced in a study of T cell changes during pregnancy in multiple sclerosis. Only in-frame clones appear in the TCRdb table, and some are missing; sequencing was by immunoSEQ multiplex PCR. In the table there are more than 55,000 clones, more than 85% of which are singletons. Here the sequenced sample was peripheral blood, taken in the first trimester of pregnancy. Every receptor here comes from a female donor with multiple sclerosis, enrolled in a pregnancy study. CDR3s include the opening cysteine and the closing phenylalanine or tryptophan. The D gene is left open where the match is weak. Only some rows state a clone size, as once, few, many or a class for expanded clones.

size: once; V: TRBV7-3; J: TRBJ2-3; D: TRBD1; DNA: TGTGCCAGCAGCTTAAAAGGGACAGGGCTGGCAGATACGCAGTATTTT; CDR3: CASSLKGTGLADTQYF
size: .; V: TRBV15; J: TRBJ1-1; D: .; DNA: TGTGCCACCAGCAGAGATCAATCCAGAACAGGCCCTGTTAACAGAGAAGCTTTCTTT; CDR3: CATSRDQSRTGPVNREAFF
size: few; V: TRBV6-5; J: TRBJ1-2; D: TRBD1; DNA: TGTGCCAGCAGCCCCGTGATTGGACAGGGAGACACCTTC; CDR3: CASSPVIGQGDTF
size: .; V: TRBV6-1; J: TRBJ2-7; D: .; DNA: TGTGCCAGCAGTGAAACCCTAGGGGCGACGGTAGAGCAGTACTTC; CDR3: CASSETLGATVEQYF
size: .; V: TRBV18; J: TRBJ1-5; D: .; DNA: TGTGCCAGCTCACCAGGGGTAGGGGATCAGCCCCAGCATTTT; CDR3: CASSPGVGDQPQHF
size: .; V: TRBV28; J: TRBJ2-1; D: .; DNA: TGTGCCAGCAGTTTAGGACAGCCTCTCTCCTACAATGAGCAGTTCTTC; CDR3: CASSLGQPLSYNEQFF
size: .; V: TRBV4-1; J: TRBJ1-5; D: .; DNA: TGCGCCAGCAGCCAAGTCGTTGGGGGCAAGGGTCAGCCCCAGCATTTT; CDR3: CASSQVVGGKGQPQHF
size: .; V: TRBV4-2; J: TRBJ2-7; D: .; DNA: TGTGCCAGCAGCCGCGACCTCGGGGGATCCCCCTACGAGCAGTACTTC; CDR3: CASSRDLGGSPYEQYF
size: .; V: TRBV15; J: TRBJ2-7; D: .; DNA: TGTGCCACCAGCGACAGAGCGCACGAGCAGTACTTC; CDR3: CATSDRAHEQYF
size: .; V: TRBV6-1; J: TRBJ1-6; D: .; DNA: TGTGCCAGCAGGGCAGTAACCAATTCACCCCTCCACTTT; CDR3: CASRAVTNSPLHF
size: once; V: TRBV7-2; J: TRBJ2-2; D: .; DNA: TGTGCCAGCAGCCGGAGCGCGAACACCGGGGAGCTGTTTTTT; CDR3: CASSRSANTGELFF
size: .; V: TRBV7-2; J: TRBJ1-6; D: .; DNA: TGTGCCAGCAGCTTTTCATCGGGGGTCCTAAATTCACCCCTCCACTTT; CDR3: CASSFSSGVLNSPLHF
size: .; V: TRBV12-5; J: TRBJ2-2; D: TRBD1; DNA: TGTGCTAGTGGTTTGCAAACAGGGGTGGTAAGCACCGGGGAGCTGTTTTTT; CDR3: CASGLQTGVVSTGELFF
size: .; V: TRBV7-8; J: TRBJ1-1; D: .; DNA: TGTGCCAGCAGCCAGGCGGGAAGGGCAATGAACACTGAAGCTTTCTTT; CDR3: CASSQAGRAMNTEAFF
size: .; V: TRBV9; J: TRBJ1-2; D: .; DNA: TGTGCCAGCAGCGCCTCAGACAGGCTGAATGGCTACACCTTC; CDR3: CASSASDRLNGYTF
size: .; V: TRBV6-1; J: TRBJ1-6; D: .; DNA: TGTGCCAGCAGTGAAGAGACAGGAGGCAATAATTCACCCCTCCACTTT; CDR3: CASSEETGGNNSPLHF
size: .; V: TRBV5-6; J: TRBJ1-1; D: TRBD1; DNA: TGTGCCAGCAGCTTCTCGGACAGGGGGCCGAACACTGAAGCTTTCTTT; CDR3: CASSFSDRGPNTEAFF
size: .; V: TRBV19; J: TRBJ1-1; D: .; DNA: TGTGCCAGTAGTCCAGGGTACACTGAAGCTTTCTTT; CDR3: CASSPGYTEAFF
size: .; V: TRBV7-6; J: TRBJ2-7; D: .; DNA: TGTGCCAGCAGCCACAGGGATTTTACCTACGAGCAGTACTTC; CDR3: CASSHRDFTYEQYF
size: .; V: TRBV6-5; J: TRBJ2-3; D: TRBD2; DNA: TGTGCCAGCAGTTACTCACCGGGGGGAACAGATACGCAGTATTTT; CDR3: CASSYSPGGTDTQYF
size: .; V: TRBV5-4; J: TRBJ2-5; D: .; DNA: TGTGCCAGCAGCTTACCCCCGACGGGTGCCCAGTACTTC; CDR3: CASSLPPTGAQYF
size: .; V: TRBV5-6; J: TRBJ2-3; D: TRBD2; DNA: TGTGCCAGCACCCCCCCGGGACTAGTCACAGATACGCAGTATTTT; CDR3: CASTPPGLVTDTQYF
size: .; V: TRBV7-6; J: TRBJ1-6; D: TRBD1; DNA: TGTGCCAGCAGCTTAGCGGGACAGGGTGTTGTAGGTGGTTCACCCCTCCACTTT; CDR3: CASSLAGQGVVGGSPLHF
size: .; V: TRBV18; J: TRBJ1-1; D: .; DNA: TGTGCCAGCTCACCCCTAGGACAACCGAACACTGAAGCTTTCTTT; CDR3: CASSPLGQPNTEAFF
size: .; V: TRBV29-1; J: TRBJ2-7; D: .; DNA: TGCAGCGTTCAGGGTTTGTACGAGCAGTACTTC; CDR3: CSVQGLYEQYF
size: .; V: TRBV4-1; J: TRBJ2-4; D: .; DNA: TGCGCCAGCAGCCAAGATCAGGGAGGAGGGGACATTCAGTACTTC; CDR3: CASSQDQGGGDIQYF
size: .; V: TRBV25-1; J: TRBJ2-4; D: TRBD1; DNA: TGTGCCAGCAGTGAAACCCGAGACAGGGCGAACATTCAGTACTTC; CDR3: CASSETRDRANIQYF
size: .; V: TRBV7-2; J: TRBJ2-3; D: .; DNA: TGTGCCAGCAGCTCGCCCAGCGGTGGGTCAGATACGCAGTATTTT; CDR3: CASSSPSGGSDTQYF
size: .; V: TRBV19; J: TRBJ2-1; D: .; DNA: TGTGCCAGTACTCCTCGAATACGGGACAATGAGCAGTTCTTC; CDR3: CASTPRIRDNEQFF
size: .; V: TRBV7-2; J: TRBJ1-2; D: .; DNA: TGTGCCAGCAGCTTAGTCACGCGCCTACCCACCTTC; CDR3: CASSLVTRLPTF
size: .; V: TRBV6-5; J: TRBJ2-1; D: .; DNA: TGTGCCAGCAGTTACTCTAACAATGAGCAGTTCTTC; CDR3: CASSYSNNEQFF
size: .; V: TRBV2; J: TRBJ2-3; D: .; DNA: TGTGCCAGCATCTCACTAGAAATTAAAGACACAGATACGCAGTATTTT; CDR3: CASISLEIKDTDTQYF
size: .; V: TRBV4-3; J: TRBJ1-1; D: .; DNA: TGCGCCAGCAGCCAAGTTGGGGCGCAGAACACTGAAGCTTTCTTT; CDR3: CASSQVGAQNTEAFF
size: .; V: TRBV14; J: TRBJ2-5; D: .; DNA: TGTGCCAGCAGCCAAGTCCTTGCCGGGTCTCCGGCGGGGACCCAGTACTTC; CDR3: CASSQVLAGSPAGTQYF
size: .; V: TRBV7-9; J: TRBJ2-1; D: TRBD1; DNA: TGTGCCAGCAGCTTTTCTAACAGGGGCAGGGAGCAGTTCTTC; CDR3: CASSFSNRGREQFF
size: .; V: TRBV27; J: TRBJ2-7; D: TRBD1; DNA: TGTGCCAGCAGTTTGAGCGGACAGGGGGCTTACGAGCAGTACTTC; CDR3: CASSLSGQGAYEQYF
size: few; V: TRBV4-3; J: TRBJ1-3; D: TRBD1; DNA: TGCGCCAGCAGCCAAGAATCCGGACAGGGTGGAAACACCATATATTTT; CDR3: CASSQESGQGGNTIYF